The 9 T cell receptor beta chains in this list originate from one sample, sequenced in a study of metastatic and nonmetastatic thyroid tumors. All patients reached thyroid surgery having received no treatment beforehand. Using MiXCR, TCRdb reanalyzed the PCR reads. The top ten hold under 25% of the sample, which has over 7,500 clones, roughly 30% seen once. Input material: tumor tissue. The receptors were sampled from a female donor with papillary thyroid cancer or a benign thyroid nodule (not recorded which). Some clones in this sample may be carry-over from other donors' samples.

This clone was seen a few times. The chain links TRBV6-2 or TRBV6-3 to TRBJ1-2; D unclear. CDR1 and CDR2 from the germline V gene are MNHEY and SVGEGT. Trimming left V 5 bases short and J 8 bases short, with 9 bases between. The CDR3 is 11 residues long. CDR3 residues: CASSLAGGYTF. The CDR3 bases are TGTGCCAGCAGTCTAGCGGGAGGCTACACCTTC.

The V call is TRBV11-2, the J call TRBJ2-1, with D perhaps matching TRBD2 (6 bases). The CDR3 loop spans 16 amino acids. V lost 5 bases and J lost 5, with 19 bases in between. The germline V gene encodes CDR1 SGHAT and CDR2 FQNNGV. This CDR3 reads CASSLRTPGSNNEQFF. CDR3 coding DNA: TGTGCCAGCAGCCTCAGGACACCCGGGAGTAACAATGAGCAGTTCTTC.

The V call is TRBV7-8, the J call TRBJ2-3; 8 bases align to TRBD2. The CDR3 length is 16 residues. V shed 2 bases and J 3 bases; nucleotides not matched to a gene: 7. Germline-derived CDR1 and CDR2 are SGHVS and FQNEAQ. CDR3 protein: CASSLFQLAVTDTQYF. CDR3 DNA sequence: TGTGCCAGCAGCTTATTCCAACTAGCGGTTACAGATACGCAGTATTTT.

This clone was observed a handful of times. The V and J genes are TRBV6-2 or TRBV6-3 and TRBJ1-2, with TRBD1 as a possible D gene (6 bases). The V gene's germline CDR1 is MNHEY and CDR2 SVGEGT. Deletions cut 5 bases from V and 1 base from J, with 8 bases between. The CDR3 length is 13 residues. The CDR3 spells CASSRDINYGYTF. The CDR3 region has the DNA TGTGCCAGCAGTCGGGACATTAACTATGGCTACACCTTC.

V usage is TRBV6-2 or TRBV6-3 and J usage is TRBJ2-5; D is ambiguous. Germline CDR1 and CDR2: MNHEY and SVGEGT. This CDR3 contains 12 residues. Trimming stripped 2 bases from V and 5 bases from J, with 6 bases between. Written as DNA, the CDR3 is TGTGCCAGCAGTTACAACGGCGAGACCCAGTACTTC. This translates into CASSYNGETQYF.

As DNA, the CDR3 is TGCAGTGCTCCCCCCTTAAGGAAAAACTATGGCTACACCTTC. Residues: CSAPPLRKNYGYTF. The rearrangement links TRBV20-1 to TRBJ1-2; D gene unclear. The CDR3 has 14 residues. The ends were cut back, 5 bases at V and 2 bases at J, with 15 bases in the middle. The V gene's germline CDR1 is DFQATT and CDR2 SNEGSKA (reference sequence).

In this sample, this clone is medium-sized (0.01 to 0.1%). The chain combines TRBV7-2 with TRBJ2-7, with 7 bases fitting TRBD2. The junction had 4 bases not matched to a gene; V was cut back by 3 bases and J by 5 bases. Germline lookup yields CDR1 SGHTA and CDR2 FQGNSA. CDR3 length equals 13 residues. CDR3 residues: CASSFMRENEQYF. The CDR3 DNA reads TGTGCCAGCAGCTTTATGCGGGAGAACGAGCAGTACTTC.

The gene calls are TRBV6-4 and TRBJ1-2; 10 bases line up with TRBD1. Germline V CDR1 and CDR2: MRHNA, SNTAGT. Trimming took 3 bases from V and 6 from J; bases not matched to a gene: 4. The CDR3 contains 14 residues. In DNA form, the CDR3 reads TGTGCCAGCAGTGAAAAGACAGGGGGCGATGGCTACACCTTC. Its protein is CASSEKTGGDGYTF.

This clone turned up a few times. The V and J genes are TRBV6-1 and TRBJ2-7; TRBD2 agrees at 10 bases. The V and J ends lost 6 bases and 3 bases, in that order; junction bases with no gene match: 8. This CDR3 is 15 amino acids long. From germline, CDR1 is MNHNS and CDR2 SASEGT. CDR3 sequence (DNA): TGTGCCAGCAGCCGTCGGACTAGCGGTGGCTACGAGCAGTACTTC. Encoded protein: CASSRRTSGGYEQYF.